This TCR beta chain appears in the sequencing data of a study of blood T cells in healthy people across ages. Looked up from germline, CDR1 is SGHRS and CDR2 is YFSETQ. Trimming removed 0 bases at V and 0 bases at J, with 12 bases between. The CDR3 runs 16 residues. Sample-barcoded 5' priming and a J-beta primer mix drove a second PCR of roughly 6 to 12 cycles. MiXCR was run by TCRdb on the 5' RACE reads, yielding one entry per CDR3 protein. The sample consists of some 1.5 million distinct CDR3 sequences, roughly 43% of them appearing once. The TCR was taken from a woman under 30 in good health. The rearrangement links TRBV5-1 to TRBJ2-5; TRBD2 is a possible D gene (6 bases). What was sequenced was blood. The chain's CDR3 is CASSLGFGGNQETQYF. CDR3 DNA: TGCGCCAGCAGCTTGGGATTTGGCGGGAACCAAGAGACCCAGTACTTC.